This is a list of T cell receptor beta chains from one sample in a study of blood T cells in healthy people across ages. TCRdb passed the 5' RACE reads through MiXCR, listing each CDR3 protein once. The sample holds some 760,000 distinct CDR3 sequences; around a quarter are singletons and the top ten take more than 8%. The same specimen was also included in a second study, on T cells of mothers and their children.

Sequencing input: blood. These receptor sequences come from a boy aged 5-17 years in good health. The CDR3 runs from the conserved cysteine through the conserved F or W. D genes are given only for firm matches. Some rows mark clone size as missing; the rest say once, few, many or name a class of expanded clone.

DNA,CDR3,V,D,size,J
TGTGCCAGCTACGGTGGGGTCCGCACAGATACGCAGTATTTT,CASYGGVRTDTQYF,TRBV6-2/TRBV6-3,.,few,TRBJ2-3
TGTGCCAGCAGCCCCCGTGGCGCCGATCGAGAGCAGTACTTC,CASSPRGADREQYF,TRBV7-8,.,.,TRBJ2-7
TGTGCCAGCAGTTTCAACCCCGCCTACGAGCAGTACTTC,CASSFNPAYEQYF,TRBV28,.,few,TRBJ2-7
TGCAGTGCTTGGGGTGGCGGCGGGGCGCCTGATGGCTACACCTTC,CSAWGGGGAPDGYTF,TRBV20-1,.,.,TRBJ1-2
TGTGCCAGCAGCTTAGCGCCCCCCGGGAACTATGGCTACACCTTC,CASSLAPPGNYGYTF,TRBV7-2,.,.,TRBJ1-2
TGCAGTGCGGCCGGAGGGCGAGGTACAGATACGCAGTATTTT,CSAAGGRGTDTQYF,TRBV20-1,.,few,TRBJ2-3
TGTGCCAGCAGTTCCGTTTTTATAGAGGACCCCACGGTAACGAATACGCAGTATTTT,CASSSVFIEDPTVTNTQYF,TRBV28,.,.,TRBJ2-3
TGCAGCGTTGACGGGACTAGCTGGGAGACCCAGTACTTC,CSVDGTSWETQYF,TRBV29-1,TRBD2,.,TRBJ2-5
TGTGCCAGCAGCCGACTAGCGGGAGGGTCCGAGCAGTACTTC,CASSRLAGGSEQYF,TRBV7-2,TRBD2,.,TRBJ2-7
TGCAGCGCAGGAAAGGATCAGCCCCAGCATTTT,CSAGKDQPQHF,TRBV29-1,.,.,TRBJ1-5
TGTGCCAGCTCACCAGGAGGGAGTCGGCAGGAGACCCAGTACTTC,CASSPGGSRQETQYF,TRBV18,.,.,TRBJ2-5
TGTGCCAGCAGCCTGGGGACTAGCGGGGGCACAGATACGCAGTATTTT,CASSLGTSGGTDTQYF,TRBV7-9,TRBD2,many,TRBJ2-3
TGTGCCAGCAGTGAAAGAGCGGGTAAAGAGACCCAGTACTTC,CASSERAGKETQYF,TRBV2,.,.,TRBJ2-5
TGCAGTGTCGGGACAGGGTTTCTCGAGCAGTACTTC,CSVGTGFLEQYF,TRBV20-1,TRBD1,.,TRBJ2-7
TGTGCCAGCAGTGGATTTTGGCAGACGGGTGAAAAACTGTTTTTT,CASSGFWQTGEKLFF,TRBV2,.,few,TRBJ1-4
TGTGCCAGCAGCTTAGAAGGCTCCCCCTCTGGAAACACCATATATTTT,CASSLEGSPSGNTIYF,TRBV7-6,.,few,TRBJ1-3
TGCGCCAGCAGCCAAGATTATGGCAGGCCGTCCTATAATTCACCCCTCCACTTT,CASSQDYGRPSYNSPLHF,TRBV4-3,.,.,TRBJ1-6
TGCAGCGTTGCAGGGGAGGACATTCAGTACTTC,CSVAGEDIQYF,TRBV29-1,.,.,TRBJ2-4
TGTGCCAGCAGCCAAAAAGTCGGGACCGCCTTGGGCTACACCTTC,CASSQKVGTALGYTF,TRBV14,.,.,TRBJ1-2
TGTGCCAGCAGCCAGAAAGGACAGAGCTACGAGCAGTACTTC,CASSQKGQSYEQYF,TRBV21-1,.,.,TRBJ2-7
TGTGCCAGCAGCACAGAACAGGGACCGCCCGCCGGGGAGCTGTTTTTT,CASSTEQGPPAGELFF,TRBV11-2,.,.,TRBJ2-2
TGTGCCAGCAGCTTAGGTCGCCAGGGGGCAGATACGCAGTATTTT,CASSLGRQGADTQYF,TRBV7-9,TRBD1,few,TRBJ2-3
TGTGCCACCTGGGATTTGGGACTAGATCCTGAGCAGTTCTTC,CATWDLGLDPEQFF,TRBV6-5,TRBD2,.,TRBJ2-1
TGCAGTGCTAAAAGACCCCTCAGCGAGCAGTACTTC,CSAKRPLSEQYF,TRBV20-1,.,few,TRBJ2-7
TGCAGCGTTGAAACGGCAATGAGCACTGAAGCTTTCTTT,CSVETAMSTEAFF,TRBV29-1,.,.,TRBJ1-1
TGCAGTGCTCCGGGACTAGCGGATGAGCAGTTCTTC,CSAPGLADEQFF,TRBV20-1,TRBD2,few,TRBJ2-1
TGTGCCAGCAGTTTTTATGCTGAGCAGTTCTTC,CASSFYAEQFF,TRBV28,.,few,TRBJ2-1
TGCAGTGCTCGGACGGACGAAGCTTTCTTT,CSARTDEAFF,TRBV20-1,.,.,TRBJ1-1
TGTGCCAGCAGCTCCGGGATGAGGGCCTACGAGCAGTACTTC,CASSSGMRAYEQYF,TRBV7-9,.,few,TRBJ2-7
TGTGCCAGCAGCTGGGACAGGGGCGATCAGCCCCAGCATTTT,CASSWDRGDQPQHF,TRBV7-2,TRBD1,.,TRBJ1-5
TGTGCCACCAGCCCAGGGTTATCCTACGAGCAGTACTTC,CATSPGLSYEQYF,TRBV15,.,.,TRBJ2-7
TGCGCCAGCAGCTTGGCCGCGGCAGCGGGGTGGAACGAGCAGTACTTC,CASSLAAAAGWNEQYF,TRBV5-1,TRBD2,.,TRBJ2-7
TGTGCCAGCAGCTTATACGGACAGGGAAGCTACGAGCAGTACTTC,CASSLYGQGSYEQYF,TRBV7-3,TRBD1,.,TRBJ2-7
TGCGCCAGCAGCCTAGCGGGATTTTTCGACGAGCAGTACTTC,CASSLAGFFDEQYF,TRBV5-1,TRBD2,.,TRBJ2-7
TGTGCCAGCAGTACAGGGCTCGAGCAGTACTTC,CASSTGLEQYF,TRBV12-3/TRBV12-4,.,.,TRBJ2-7
TGTGCCAGCAGCCAAGTGTATCCAACAGGGGCGTACTATGGCTACACCTTC,CASSQVYPTGAYYGYTF,TRBV4-2,TRBD1,.,TRBJ1-2
TGCGCCAGCAGCTTGGACAGGGGGGTCATCTACGAGCAGTACTTC,CASSLDRGVIYEQYF,TRBV5-1,TRBD1,few,TRBJ2-7
TGTGCCAGCAGCGACCCACGGCCGGAGGACTATGGCTACACCTTC,CASSDPRPEDYGYTF,TRBV2,.,.,TRBJ1-2
TGCAGTGCTAGGACGAACAGCGCGAGCTCCTACAATGAGCAGTTCTTC,CSARTNSASSYNEQFF,TRBV20-1,.,few,TRBJ2-1
TGTGCCAGCAGCGTAGTTCCAGGGGACACTGAAGCTTTCTTT,CASSVVPGDTEAFF,TRBV9,.,.,TRBJ1-1
TGTGCCAGCAGCTTAGCAGGTTCGGGACCCTACGAGCAGTACTTC,CASSLAGSGPYEQYF,TRBV7-2,.,few,TRBJ2-7
TGTGCCAGCAGCGCAGGGCGGCATAGCAATCAGCCCCAGCATTTT,CASSAGRHSNQPQHF,TRBV5-6,.,many,TRBJ1-5
TGTGCCAGCAGCTCAACTAGCGGGGGCGAGCAGTACTTC,CASSSTSGGEQYF,TRBV7-9,TRBD2,.,TRBJ2-7
TGTGCCAGCAGCCAAGTAGATGTGTTGGAGACCCAGTACTTC,CASSQVDVLETQYF,TRBV3-1,.,.,TRBJ2-5
TGCGCCAGCAGCCAAAATCTGGACAGGACCACTGAAGCTTTCTTT,CASSQNLDRTTEAFF,TRBV4-3,TRBD1,few,TRBJ1-1
TGCAGTGCTAGAGATCTCAGGACTAGCATTGCTGAGCAGTTCTTC,CSARDLRTSIAEQFF,TRBV20-1,TRBD2,few,TRBJ2-1
TGTGCCAGCAGCCAGGGGGGAGGCCAAGAGACCCAGTACTTC,CASSQGGGQETQYF,TRBV3-1,.,many,TRBJ2-5
TGCAGCGTTGCTCGGGGTGGTGAGCAGTTCTTC,CSVARGGEQFF,TRBV29-1,.,.,TRBJ2-1